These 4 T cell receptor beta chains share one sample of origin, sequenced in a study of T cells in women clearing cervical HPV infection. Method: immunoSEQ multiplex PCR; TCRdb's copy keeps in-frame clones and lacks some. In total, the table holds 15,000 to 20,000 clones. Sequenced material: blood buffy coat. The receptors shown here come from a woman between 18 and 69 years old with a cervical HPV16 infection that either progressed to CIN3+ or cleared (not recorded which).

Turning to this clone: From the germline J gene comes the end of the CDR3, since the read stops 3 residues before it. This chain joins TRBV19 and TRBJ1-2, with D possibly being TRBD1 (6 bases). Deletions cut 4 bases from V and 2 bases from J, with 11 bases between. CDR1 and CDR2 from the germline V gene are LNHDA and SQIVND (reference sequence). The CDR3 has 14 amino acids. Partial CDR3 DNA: TGTGCCAGTAGTAGAGACAGGCAGAACTATGGC. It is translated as CASSRDRQNYG. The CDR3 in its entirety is CASSRDRQNYGYTF.

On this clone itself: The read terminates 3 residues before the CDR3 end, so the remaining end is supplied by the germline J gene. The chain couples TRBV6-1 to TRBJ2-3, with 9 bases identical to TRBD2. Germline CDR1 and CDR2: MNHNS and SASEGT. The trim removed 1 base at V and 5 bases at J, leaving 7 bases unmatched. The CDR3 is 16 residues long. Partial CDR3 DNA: TGTGCCAGCAGTGAAGTCAGTAGCGGGGGAAAAGATACG. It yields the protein CASSEVSSGGKDT. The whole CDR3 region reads CASSEVSSGGKDTQYF.

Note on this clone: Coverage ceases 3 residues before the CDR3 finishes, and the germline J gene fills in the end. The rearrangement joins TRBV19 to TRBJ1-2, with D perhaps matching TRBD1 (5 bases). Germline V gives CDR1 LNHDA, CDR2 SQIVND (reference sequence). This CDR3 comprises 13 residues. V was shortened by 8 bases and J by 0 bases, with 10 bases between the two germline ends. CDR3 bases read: TGTGCCAGTTCTTGGACAACTAACTATGGC. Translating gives CASSWTTNYG. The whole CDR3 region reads CASSWTTNYGYTF.

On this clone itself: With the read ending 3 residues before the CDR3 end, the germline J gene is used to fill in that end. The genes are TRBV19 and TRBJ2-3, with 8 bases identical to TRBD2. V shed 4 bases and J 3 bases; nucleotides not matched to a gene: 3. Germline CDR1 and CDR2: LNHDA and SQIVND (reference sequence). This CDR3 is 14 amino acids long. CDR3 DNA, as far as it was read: TGTGCCAGTAGTAAGGCTAGCGGGACAGATACG. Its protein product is CASSKASGTDT. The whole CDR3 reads CASSKASGTDTQYF.